This is a list of T cell receptor beta chains from one sample in a study of T cell responses to AZD1222 COVID-19 vaccine. Produced via immunoSEQ multiplex PCR; TCRdb's table is partial and in-frame only. The sample has some 120,000 clones, about 91% seen once; the top ten hold approximately 2.5%. The material was peripheral blood, obtained on day 0 of AZD1222 vaccination. These receptors were obtained from an adult in good health. CDR3s include the opening cysteine and the closing phenylalanine or tryptophan. A D gene is named only where the DNA matches it firmly. Rows give clone size only sometimes, using once, few, many, or a class for an expanded clone.

abundance: NA
j_gene: TRBJ2-1
v_gene: TRBV5-6
d_gene: TRBD2
CDR3nt: TGTGCCAGCAGCTTGGGGGCAAGGCACTCGGGAGGTGAGCAGTTCTTC
CDR3aa: CASSLGARHSGGEQFF

abundance: NA
j_gene: TRBJ1-5
v_gene: TRBV28
d_gene: NA
CDR3nt: TGTGCCAGCAGTCTCCAGGAAAATCAGCCCCAGCATTTT
CDR3aa: CASSLQENQPQHF

abundance: few
j_gene: TRBJ1-1
v_gene: TRBV5-1
d_gene: NA
CDR3nt: TGCGCCAGCAGCCTACAGGGAGGGAGGACTGAAGCTTTCTTT
CDR3aa: CASSLQGGRTEAFF

abundance: NA
j_gene: TRBJ1-1
v_gene: TRBV18
d_gene: NA
CDR3nt: TGTGCCAGCTCAGGGACAAGGAGCACTGAAGCTTTCTTT
CDR3aa: CASSGTRSTEAFF

abundance: once
j_gene: TRBJ1-3
v_gene: TRBV9
d_gene: NA
CDR3nt: TGTGCCAGCAGCGTAGCCGGGCCCCACTCTGGAAACACCATATATTTT
CDR3aa: CASSVAGPHSGNTIYF

abundance: NA
j_gene: TRBJ2-7
v_gene: TRBV6-4
d_gene: TRBD2
CDR3nt: TGTGCCAGCCCTCAAGGGAGGGGAAGCGAGCAGTACTTC
CDR3aa: CASPQGRGSEQYF

abundance: NA
j_gene: TRBJ2-7
v_gene: TRBV4-2
d_gene: NA
CDR3nt: TGTGCCAGCAGCCAAGATCCCCAGTCCTCGGGGACCTACGAGCAGTACTTC
CDR3aa: CASSQDPQSSGTYEQYF

abundance: NA
j_gene: TRBJ2-7
v_gene: TRBV21-1
d_gene: NA
CDR3nt: TGTGCCAGCAGCATGCAGGGAGAGGGCTACGAGCAGTACTTC
CDR3aa: CASSMQGEGYEQYF

abundance: NA
j_gene: TRBJ2-7
v_gene: TRBV19
d_gene: NA
CDR3nt: TGTGCCAGTAGCAGACAGCGCTCCTACGAGCAGTACTTC
CDR3aa: CASSRQRSYEQYF

abundance: NA
j_gene: TRBJ2-5
v_gene: TRBV10-3
d_gene: TRBD1
CDR3nt: TGTGCCATCAGGGGACAGGGAGGGGAAGAGACCCAGTACTTC
CDR3aa: CAIRGQGGEETQYF

abundance: NA
j_gene: TRBJ1-2
v_gene: TRBV3-1/TRBV3-2
d_gene: NA
CDR3nt: TGTGCCAGCAGCCAAGATCGAGGTAGCTATGGCTACACCTTC
CDR3aa: CASSQDRGSYGYTF

abundance: NA
j_gene: TRBJ2-7
v_gene: TRBV9
d_gene: NA
CDR3nt: TGTGCCAGCAGCGTAGCGGGAGAGAGGTACGAGCAGTACTTC
CDR3aa: CASSVAGERYEQYF

abundance: NA
j_gene: TRBJ1-2
v_gene: TRBV27
d_gene: NA
CDR3nt: TGTGCCAGCAGTCCCGGGCCCTACTCTAGGAATGGCTACACCTTC
CDR3aa: CASSPGPYSRNGYTF

abundance: NA
j_gene: TRBJ1-1
v_gene: TRBV7-9
d_gene: NA
CDR3nt: TGTGCCAGCAGTTTTGACGGCATGAACACTGAAGCTTTCTTT
CDR3aa: CASSFDGMNTEAFF

abundance: NA
j_gene: TRBJ1-3
v_gene: TRBV9
d_gene: NA
CDR3nt: TGTGCCAGCAGCGTAGGGCGGAACACCATATATTTT
CDR3aa: CASSVGRNTIYF